This T cell receptor beta chain was captured in a study of cytomegalovirus exposure and HLA in healthy donors. Amplification used 60 Vbeta primers and 13 Jbeta primers. The method was immunoSEQ multiplex PCR; TCRdb's version includes in-frame clones alone and lacks a portion of them. The sample consists of approximately 150,000 clones, roughly two thirds of them appearing once. General study findings and limits: The study dropped some indistinguishable V segments, TRBV6-2 and TRBV6-3 among them. Common viral pathogens (according to a later analysis) appeared linked to several of the most significant clusters.

Trimming left V 0 bases short and J 7 bases short, with 12 bases between. Germline-derived CDR1 and CDR2 are LGHNA and YSLEER. The CDR3 has 14 residues. A remark on this clone: Its antigen is currently unknown.

Sequencing was carried out using PBMCs. The rearrangement links TRBV4-3 to TRBJ2-5, with a weak D call TRBD2 (6 bases). The clonotype originates from a woman aged 40-49 years in good health and CMV-seropositive. Written as DNA, the CDR3 is TGCGCCAGCAGCCAAGACGCGGGGTTCGGGACCCAGTACTTC. This sequence encodes CASSQDAGFGTQYF.